The entry below describes one TCR beta chain. This clone was seen a handful of times. What antigen it recognizes has not been identified. Per-base qualities were not stored, and no clone one base away is much larger. The same CDR3 arises from other DNA sequences in this sample as well. This sample stems from a study of cytomegalovirus exposure and HLA in healthy donors (dated by TCRdb to about 2017). Study-level background: According to an earlier analysis of 587 of the donors, about 190 million T cells yielded 117 million unique TCR beta sequences and about 300 Gb of sequence data. Among the roughly 410 genotyped donors, under 90% belonged to the genetic ancestry cluster associated with self-reported Caucasian donors. Because of strong linkage in the cohort, roughly five DR-DQ haplotypes were treated as single units for association and clustering. Using immunosequencing, the study profiled T cell repertoires from 640 or so subjects and related those repertoires to cytomegalovirus serostatus. Typing coverage differed by locus: A, B, C, DRB1 and DQB1 were typed in about 620-630 donors, DQA1 in about 550, DPA1 in some 600, and DPB1 in roughly 450. About 300 gigabases of sequencing data and approximately 85 million unique TCR sequences were included in an early release covering about 700 HLA-typed donors. HLA typing covered class I and class II loci at four-digit resolution. Donor age, sex, ethnicity and CMV serostatus were compiled alongside the repertoire data. High-throughput TCR immunosequencing, statistical association of individual TCRs with disease status, and machine learning were combined to predict cytomegalovirus infection status. In the later analysis, no new phenotypic data were used to find candidate immune exposures; instead, reliance was placed on TCR beta sequences and their occurrence across donors. On average, around 240,000 unique TCR beta nucleotide sequences were sequenced per donor among 300 to 500 genotyped donors of the cohort, with roughly 19% of those sequences being non-productive. To study patterns of TCR occurrence, a later analysis re-analyzed previously published TCR beta repertoires from around 700 donors and added high-resolution HLA genotyping. Along with the roughly 700-subject first cohort, a separate validation cohort of over a hundred different subjects was used. All discovery cohort repertoires had been generated using a single sequencing platform. An earlier analysis of approximately 630 of the donors applied high-throughput TCR beta sequencing to assess whether each TCR beta V gene segment acted as functional or pseudogenic. The study was designed to test whether signatures of past pathogen exposure could be identified by cataloging public T cell receptors. A later genetic analysis used genome-wide SNP genotypes for about 55% of the 666 donors, treating that subset as a discovery cohort. Results and caveats for the whole study, not just this receptor: According to a later analysis, most CMV-associated TCR beta chains appeared to be HLA-restricted, and the HLA associations seemed to be driven largely by CMV exposure. Because counts were too low, about 18 rarely observed V segments, including chromosome 9 orphons, were left out of the earlier analysis of approximately 580 of the donors. In a later analysis, HLA-associated TCR beta chains were found to be more clonally expanded and to have lower generation probabilities than equally common non-associated chains. In a later genetic analysis, a missense DCLRE1C variant was associated with V-gene and J-gene trimming of TCR beta chains, and the association was replicated in an independent cohort. The presence/absence analyses assumed that sequencing depth was roughly uniform across donors, and that assumption may not be true. A total of 150 to 200 TCR beta chains were listed by the study as associated with cytomegalovirus. In vitro tests confirmed that a few of the cytomegalovirus-associated TCR beta chains recognize cytomegalovirus antigens. A further reported finding was that TCR beta sequences accurately predicted the HLA-A and HLA-B alleles for most subjects in the first cohort. Correlated functional status among segregating V segments might reflect linkage disequilibrium, but an unknown experimental factor could not be ruled out. In an earlier analysis of fewer than 750 of the donors, most TCR beta V segments were observed in productive rearrangements about 87% or about 30% of the time, broadly matching IMGT annotations. At a false discovery rate of 0.05, a later analysis linked under 20,000 TCR beta sequences to specific HLA alleles. According to a later genetic analysis, donors in an Asian-associated ancestry cluster had fewer N-insertions in productive TCRs than the approximately 670-donor mean. Some IMGT-functional V segments, including TRBV6-2 and TRBV6-3, could not be distinguished by the 87-base-pair reads and were therefore excluded. A group of highly shared sequence variants was considered likely to be a technical artifact of the sequencing pipeline. Most TCR sequences were observed very rarely across donors, whereas some public TCRs were present in many individuals. Assigning TCR associations to individual alleles was difficult when HLA alleles, especially DR and DQ, strongly co-occurred. The classifier was reported to diagnose cytomegalovirus status with high specificity and sensitivity in both the original and validation cohorts. Because HLA typing was unavailable for some donors at each locus, only the typed subset was used in association tests. The authors suggested that the approach could potentially be generalized to other disease states and immunological phenotypes. A later analysis found that TCR association rates varied across HLA loci, with DRB1 alleles showing the most associated TCRs and HLA-C alleles the fewest. Several of the top co-occurrence clusters appeared to be linked to parvovirus B19, influenza, CMV and Epstein-Barr virus, according to a later analysis. Only TCR beta chains were sequenced in this cohort, and the absence of alpha or paired-chain data limited detectable features. Immune exposure information for the cohort was limited to CMV serostatus.

The V end loses 10 bases and the J end loses 7 bases, and a stretch of 11 bases separates them. CDR1 and CDR2 are drawn from the germline V gene (reference sequence): LNHDA, SQIVND. Counted from cysteine to phenylalanine, this CDR3 has 12 amino acids. Only CDR3 DNA remains: 36 bases, in frame from the first base. The library was generated by the immunoSEQ multiplex PCR assay. A mixture of 60 forward primers for TCR Vbeta segments and 13 reverse primers for TCR Jbeta segments was used in the multiplex PCR. The CDR3 region of rearranged TCR beta genes was amplified from genomic DNA by a multiplex PCR assay. Amplified TCR beta libraries were sequenced as 87-base-pair reads on the Illumina HiSeq System. The authors' pipeline ran thus. A later analysis tallied around 82 million unique TCR beta chains across the 660 or so repertoires, and around 10 million of those chains were shared by two or more donors. To remove PCR and sequencing errors, raw reads were error-corrected and collapsed into unique sequences using a nearest-neighbor algorithm that merged closely related sequences. To assign V, D and J gene segments, CDR3 sequences were aligned to IMGT reference sequences. Each retained sequence needed at least a six-nucleotide match to both a V gene segment and a J gene segment. Rearrangements were classified as productive when the CDR3 lacked stop codons and remained in frame with V and J, and all other rearrangements were classified as non-productive. CDR3 was defined according to IMGT convention as the region running from the second conserved V-encoded cysteine to the conserved J-encoded phenylalanine. Sequences without an unambiguous match to a single V gene segment were excluded from the earlier analysis of almost 600 of the donors. An earlier analysis of 587 of the donors called V segments functional above 56.7% productive rearrangements and segregating when the between-donor standard deviation exceeded 5%. A statistical classification framework was built for diagnosing cytomegalovirus status from the catalog of TCR beta chain sequences. In a later analysis, V and J genes were assigned by comparing TCR nucleotide sequences against IMGT/GENE-DB human TR gene sequences. The TCRdist pipeline was used in a later analysis to assign CDR3 sequences and most-parsimonious VDJ recombination scenarios. A later analysis defined each TCR beta chain by its CDR3 amino acid sequence plus V-gene family, and excluded reads lacking a unique V-gene family. A later analysis removed 592 highly shared, low-generation-probability nucleotide sequences to deal with suspected cross-contamination and a sequencing artifact. A later analysis calculated a clonal expansion index for each public chain from normalized within-repertoire ranks of inferred template counts. In a later analysis, generation probabilities were computed using a VDJ recombination model fitted to out-of-frame rearrangements, and the results were checked against IGoR. A later analysis scored TCR-TCR, TCR-HLA and TCR-CMV co-occurrence with hypergeometric tests, applying a repertoire-size bias correction to TCR pairs. To estimate false discovery rates, a later analysis permuted the HLA or CMV assignments 20 times. In a later analysis, co-occurring TCRs were grouped with DBSCAN, and TCRdist sequence similarity was added when clustering was performed within HLA-allele-positive subsets. Co-occurrence clustering excluded repertoires with fewer than 30,000 or more than 120,000 public chains, plus five with anomalous nucleotide sharing. This immuneACCESS table, as held by TCRdb, lists in-frame sequences with V and J called but not all clones. Of the missing ones, under half trace to an unresolved V gene in checked studies; the others have no known cause. The V and J calls and the clone size are those of that table, but D and trimming were determined from the DNA. The sample table holds roughly 110,000 clones, of which around 76% were seen once. Of the sample, about 2.5% is held by the ten largest clones.

The cohort was made up of 500 to 850 healthy bone marrow donors. At the time of sampling, all cohort members were nominally healthy, though unrecorded immune exposures were likely present. The donor was CMV seronegative and belonged to the group of several hundred seronegative cohort members. Each donor provided a peripheral blood sample, and peripheral blood mononuclear cells were used for TCR beta sequencing. Genomic DNA extraction from the blood cell samples was performed with the Qiagen DNeasy Blood Extraction Kit. The origin of this receptor is a man in his late teens or twenties in good health and CMV-seronegative. The material sequenced was PBMCs. The sequence links TRBV19 to TRBJ1-6; tentative D gene TRBD1, with 6 bases matching. The CDR3 protein sequence reads: CATRTVNSPLHF. The bases are TGTGCCACCCGGACAGTGAATTCACCCCTCCACTTT.